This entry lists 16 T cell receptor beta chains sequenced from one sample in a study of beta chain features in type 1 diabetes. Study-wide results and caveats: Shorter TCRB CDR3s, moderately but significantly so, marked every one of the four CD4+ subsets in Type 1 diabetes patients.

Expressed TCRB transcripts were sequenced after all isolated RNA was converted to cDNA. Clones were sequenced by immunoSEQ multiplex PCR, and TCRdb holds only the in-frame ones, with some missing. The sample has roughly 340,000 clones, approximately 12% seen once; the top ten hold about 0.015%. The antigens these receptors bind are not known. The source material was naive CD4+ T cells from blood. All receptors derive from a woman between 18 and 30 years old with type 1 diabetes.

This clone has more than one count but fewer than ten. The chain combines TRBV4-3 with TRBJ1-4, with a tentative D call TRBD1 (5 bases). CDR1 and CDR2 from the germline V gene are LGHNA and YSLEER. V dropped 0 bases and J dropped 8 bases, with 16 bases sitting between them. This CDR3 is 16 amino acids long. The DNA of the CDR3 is TGCGCCAGCAGCCAAGATTTGGGCAGGGAAGGCGAAAAACTGTTTTTT. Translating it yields CASSQDLGREGEKLFF.

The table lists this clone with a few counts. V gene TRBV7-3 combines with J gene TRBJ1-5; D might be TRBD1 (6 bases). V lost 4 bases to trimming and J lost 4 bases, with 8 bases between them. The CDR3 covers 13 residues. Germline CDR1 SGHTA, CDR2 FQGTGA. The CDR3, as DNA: TGTGCCAGCAGCTCTGACAGGAATCAGCCCCAGCATTTT. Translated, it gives CASSSDRNQPQHF. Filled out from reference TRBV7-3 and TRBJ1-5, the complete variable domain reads GAGVSQTPSNKVTEKGKYVELRCDPISGHTALYWYRQSLGQGPEFLIYFQGTGAADDSGLPNDRFFAVRPEGSVSTLKIQRTERGDSAVYLCASSSDRNQPQHFGDGTRLSIL.

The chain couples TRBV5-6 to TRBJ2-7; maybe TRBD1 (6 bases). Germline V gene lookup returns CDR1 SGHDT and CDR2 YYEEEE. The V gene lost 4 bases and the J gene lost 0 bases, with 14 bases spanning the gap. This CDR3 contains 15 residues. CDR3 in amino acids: CASSKRTVISYEQYF. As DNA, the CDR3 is TGTGCCAGCAGCAAAAGGACAGTAATCTCCTACGAGCAGTACTTC.

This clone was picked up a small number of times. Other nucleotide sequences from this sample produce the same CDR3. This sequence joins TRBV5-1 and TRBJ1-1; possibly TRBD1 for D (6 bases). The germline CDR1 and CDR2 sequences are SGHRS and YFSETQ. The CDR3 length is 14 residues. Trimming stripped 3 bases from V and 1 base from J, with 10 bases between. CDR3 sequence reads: CASSSQGGNTEAFF. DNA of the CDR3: TGCGCCAGCAGCTCACAGGGTGGGAACACTGAAGCTTTCTTT.

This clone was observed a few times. Written as DNA, the CDR3 is TGTGCCAGCATATACGGGGTATACGACACTGAAGCTTTCTTT. It codes for CASIYGVYDTEAFF. The J gene is TRBJ1-1, the V gene TRBV2; D is undetermined. Looked up from germline, CDR1 is SNHLY and CDR2 is FYNNEI. The CDR3 has 14 amino acids. Trimming removed 7 bases from V and 3 bases from J, with 15 bases in between.

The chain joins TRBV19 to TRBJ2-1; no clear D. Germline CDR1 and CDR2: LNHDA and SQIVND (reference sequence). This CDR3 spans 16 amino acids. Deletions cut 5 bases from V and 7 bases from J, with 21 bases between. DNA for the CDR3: TGTGCCAGTAGTCGTAGGAAGTCGGCGGTTGCGAATGAGCAGTTCTTC. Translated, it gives CASSRRKSAVANEQFF.

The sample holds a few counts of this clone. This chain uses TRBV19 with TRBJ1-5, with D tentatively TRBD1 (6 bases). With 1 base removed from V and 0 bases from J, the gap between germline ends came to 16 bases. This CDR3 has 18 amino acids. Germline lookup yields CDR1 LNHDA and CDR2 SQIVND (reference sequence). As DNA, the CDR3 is TGTGCCAGTAGTATAGGCGGGGGGCGCGGATATAGCAATCAGCCCCAGCATTTT. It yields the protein CASSIGGGRGYSNQPQHF.

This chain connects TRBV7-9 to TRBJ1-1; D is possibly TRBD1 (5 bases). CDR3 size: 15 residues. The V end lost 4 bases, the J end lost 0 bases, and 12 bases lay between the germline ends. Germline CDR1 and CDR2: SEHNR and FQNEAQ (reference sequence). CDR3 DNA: TGTGCCAGCAGCTCGGACAACCACATGAACACTGAAGCTTTCTTT. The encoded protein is CASSSDNHMNTEAFF.

The CDR3 is CAWNTGTGGYNEQFF. CDR3 DNA sequence: TGTGCCTGGAATACCGGGACAGGGGGCTACAATGAGCAGTTCTTC. This sequence joins TRBV30 and TRBJ2-1; 11 nucleotides align to TRBD1. Per germline, CDR1 GTSNPN and CDR2 SVGIG (reference sequence). Trimming at V came to 4 bases and at J to 3 bases, leaving 5 bases not matched to a gene. The CDR3 length is 15 residues.

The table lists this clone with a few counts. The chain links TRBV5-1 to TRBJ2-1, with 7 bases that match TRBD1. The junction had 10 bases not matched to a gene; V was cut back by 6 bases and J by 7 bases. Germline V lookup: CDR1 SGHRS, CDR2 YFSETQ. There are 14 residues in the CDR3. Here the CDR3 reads CASIDTGVVNEQFF. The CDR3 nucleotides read TGCGCCAGCATCGACACAGGGGTCGTTAATGAGCAGTTCTTC.

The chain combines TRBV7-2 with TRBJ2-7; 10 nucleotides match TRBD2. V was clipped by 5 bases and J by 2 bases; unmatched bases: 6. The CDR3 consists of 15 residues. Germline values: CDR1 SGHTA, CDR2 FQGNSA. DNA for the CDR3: TGTGCCAGCAGCCGGCGGACTAGCGGCCCCTACGAGCAGTACTTC. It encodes CASSRRTSGPYEQYF.

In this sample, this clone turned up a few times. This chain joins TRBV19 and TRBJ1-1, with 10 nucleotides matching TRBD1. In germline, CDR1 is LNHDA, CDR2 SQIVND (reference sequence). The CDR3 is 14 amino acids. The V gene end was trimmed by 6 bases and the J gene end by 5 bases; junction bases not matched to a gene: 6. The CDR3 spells CASRETGGVTEAFF. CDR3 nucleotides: TGTGCCAGTAGAGAGACAGGGGGCGTAACTGAAGCTTTCTTT. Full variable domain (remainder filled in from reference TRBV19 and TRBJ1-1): DGGITQSPKYLFRKEGQNVTLSCEQNLNHDAMYWYRQDPGQGLRLIYYSQIVNDFQKGDIAEGYSVSREKKESFPLTVTSAQKNPTAFYLCASRETGGVTEAFFGQGTRLTVV.

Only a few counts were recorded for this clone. This chain's CDR3 is CASSLEGGSGETQYF. The DNA of the CDR3 is TGTGCCAGCAGCTTAGAGGGCGGGAGCGGGGAGACCCAGTACTTC. The rearrangement uses TRBV7-9 and TRBJ2-5; the match to TRBD2 covers 7 bases. Trimming took 1 base from V and 5 from J; bases not matched to a gene: 7. This CDR3 comprises 15 residues. Looked up from germline, CDR1 is SEHNR and CDR2 is FQNEAQ (reference sequence).

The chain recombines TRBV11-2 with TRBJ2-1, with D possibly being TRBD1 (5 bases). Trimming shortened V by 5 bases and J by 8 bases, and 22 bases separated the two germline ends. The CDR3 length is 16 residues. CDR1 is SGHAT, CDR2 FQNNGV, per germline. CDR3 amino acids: CASSPPRGRVTDEQFF. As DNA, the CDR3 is TGTGCCAGCAGCCCCCCAAGGGGCAGGGTTACGGATGAGCAGTTCTTC.

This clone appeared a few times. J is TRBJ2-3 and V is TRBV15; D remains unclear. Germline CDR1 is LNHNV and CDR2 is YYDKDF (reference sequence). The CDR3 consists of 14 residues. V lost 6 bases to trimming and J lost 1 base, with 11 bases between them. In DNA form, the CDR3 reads TGTGCCACCAGTCAACGGTTGGGCACAGATACGCAGTATTTT. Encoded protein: CATSQRLGTDTQYF.

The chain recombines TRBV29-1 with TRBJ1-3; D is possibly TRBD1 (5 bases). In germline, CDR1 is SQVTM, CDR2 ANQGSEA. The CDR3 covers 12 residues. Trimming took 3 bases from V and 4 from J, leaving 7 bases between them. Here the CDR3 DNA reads TGCAGCGTTGAGGCAGGGGGAAACACCATATATTTT. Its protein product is CSVEAGGNTIYF.